The 27 T cell receptor beta chains reported below all come from one sample, sequenced in a study of T cells in Graves' hyperthyroidism and ophthalmopathy (dated by TCRdb to between 2017 and 2020). Library preparation employed multiplex PCR. Sequencing relied on an Illumina HiSeq 2000. TCR beta CDR3 regions were amplified from RNA transcripts. A first-round RT-PCR of the TCR CDR3 used the HTBI primer set with the Qiagen OneStep RT-PCR kit. TCRdb passed the public sequencing reads through fastp at Q25 and MiXCR, retaining productive beta sequences. Entries that share a CDR3 protein sequence are merged under the most common genes and DNA. Within this sample are approximately 360,000 distinct CDR3 sequences, with just under 25% of them counted one time only. The top ten clones comprise more than 60% of the sample. Specimen: blood. All receptors derive from a man aged 45-65 years with Graves' hyperthyroidism.

This clonotype was counted between two and nine times. The chain recombines TRBV6-2 or TRBV6-3 with TRBJ2-7; 10 bases fit TRBD2. J gave up 0 bases and V 5 bases, and 7 bases lay outside the gene matches. The CDR3 totals 16 residues. The germline V gene has CDR1 MNHEY and CDR2 SVGEGT. The CDR3 loop is CASSPIGTSDSYEQYF. CDR3 sequence (DNA): TGTGCCAGCAGTCCAATCGGGACTAGCGACTCCTACGAGCAGTACTTC.

V is TRBV15 and J is TRBJ1-4, with D possibly matching TRBD1 (6 bases). Germline assignment: CDR1 LNHNV and CDR2 YYDKDF (reference sequence). Trimming stripped 0 bases from V and 5 bases from J, with 13 bases between. This CDR3 region has 16 residues. The CDR3 reads CATSRDPGAVNEKLFF. The CDR3 coding sequence is TGTGCCACCAGCAGAGACCCAGGGGCCGTAAATGAAAAACTGTTTTTT.

This clonotype was picked up many times. The chain is built from TRBV12-3 or TRBV12-4 and TRBJ2-3; TRBD1 might be the D (5 bases). The CDR3 runs 15 residues. Between the trimmed V and J ends, which lost 8 bases and 4 bases, there was a span of 19 bases. CDR3 nucleotide sequence: TGTGCCAGCCTCCCTGGGGCGGAGTTGGCAGATACGCAGTATTTT. Its protein product is CASLPGAELADTQYF.

This clonotype occurred many times. This rearrangement joins TRBV18 to TRBJ1-1, with 9 bases that match TRBD1. V gave up 2 bases and J gave up 4 bases; unmatched junction bases: 2. The CDR3 consists of 14 residues. In germline, CDR1 is KGHSH, CDR2 LQKENI. CDR3 loop: CASSPGTGSTEAFF. In DNA, the CDR3 is TGTGCCAGCTCACCAGGGACAGGGAGCACTGAAGCTTTCTTT.

The V and J genes are TRBV12-3 or TRBV12-4 and TRBJ2-1, with 9 nucleotides matching TRBD1. Germline trimming cut 7 bases from V and 4 bases from J; bases unmatched to any gene: 8. The length of the CDR3 is 15 residues. This chain's CDR3 is CASTSLGQGYNEQFF. Here the CDR3 DNA reads TGTGCCAGCACCTCTTTAGGACAGGGGTACAATGAGCAGTTCTTC.

The CDR3 DNA reads TGTGCCAGCGGTGGGCGCTCCTACAATGAGCAGTTCTTC. This codes for CASGGRSYNEQFF. The J gene is TRBJ2-1, the V gene TRBV12-3 or TRBV12-4; D is undetermined. This CDR3 contains 13 residues. V lost 8 bases, J lost 0 bases, and 8 bases lay in between.

The chain combines TRBV29-1 with TRBJ2-5, with D tentatively TRBD1 (5 bases). The V gene's germline CDR1 is SQVTM and CDR2 ANQGSEA. This CDR3 has 13 amino acids. V was cut by 4 bases and J by 10 bases, with 19 bases left in between. CDR3 DNA: TGCAGCGTTGTTGGCAGGTGGTTAGGGGACCAGTACTTC. It specifies CSVVGRWLGDQYF.

This chain connects TRBV27 to TRBJ2-3, with D perhaps being TRBD1 or TRBD2 (5 bases each). The CDR3 is made up of 15 amino acids. From germline, CDR1 is MNHEY and CDR2 SMNVEV (reference sequence). Trimming took off 5 bases at V and 2 bases at J, with 14 bases between the two ends. The CDR3 here is CASSHRDAHTDTQYF. CDR3 sequence (DNA): TGTGCCAGCAGTCACCGGGACGCTCACACAGATACGCAGTATTTT.

This clonotype was seen many times. The chain carries TRBV7-3 and TRBJ2-5, with 10 bases matching TRBD2. CDR1 is SGHTA, CDR2 FQGTGA, per germline. V lost 3 bases to trimming and J lost 4 bases; unmatched junction nucleotides: 5. This CDR3 is 15 amino acids long. This CDR3 is CASSFSGRAAETQYF. CDR3 nucleotides: TGTGCCAGCAGCTTCAGCGGGAGGGCCGCAGAGACCCAGTACTTC.

J is TRBJ1-2 and V is TRBV27; D call uncertain. V lost 5 bases, J lost 5 bases, and 9 bases lay in between. The CDR3 loop spans 12 amino acids. Germline V gene sequence: CDR1 MNHEY, CDR2 SMNVEV (reference sequence). In DNA, the CDR3 is TGTGCCAGCAGTGTCGGTGGGTATGGCTACACCTTC. It yields the protein CASSVGGYGYTF.

This chain joins TRBV12-3 or TRBV12-4 and TRBJ2-1, with D hard to call. The CDR3 sequence is 15 residues long. Trimming cost V 4 bases and J 0 bases, with 10 bases left between them. The CDR3 loop reads CASSSYVYSYNEQFF. As DNA, the CDR3 is TGTGCCAGCAGTTCCTACGTCTACTCCTACAATGAGCAGTTCTTC.

This clonotype has at least ten counts. The chain is built from TRBV12-3 or TRBV12-4 and TRBJ1-1, with unresolved D. The CDR3 spans 16 residues. The V gene lost 6 bases and the J gene lost 0 bases, with 17 bases spanning the gap. CDR3 sequence: CASSPQKGAMNTEAFF. Here the CDR3 DNA reads TGTGCCAGCAGCCCTCAAAAGGGAGCTATGAACACTGAAGCTTTCTTT.

This clonotype has a handful of counts. The chain joins TRBV13 to TRBJ2-5; 7 nucleotides line up with TRBD1. The V gene end was trimmed by 5 bases and the J gene end by 6 bases; junction bases not matched to a gene: 3. The V gene's germline CDR1 is PRHDT and CDR2 FYEKMQ (reference sequence). This CDR3 has 12 amino acids. The CDR3 protein is CASSQGVKTQYF. CDR3 nucleotide sequence: TGTGCCAGCAGCCAGGGGGTGAAGACCCAGTACTTC.

The V gene is TRBV5-1, the J gene TRBJ2-3; possibly TRBD1 for D (6 bases). V was shortened by 2 bases and J by 6 bases, with 16 bases between the two germline ends. Per the germline V gene, CDR1 is SGHRS and CDR2 is YFSETQ. The CDR3 has 15 amino acids. CDR3 nucleotide sequence: TGCGCCAGCAGCTTAGGGCAGGGGCAGTGGGATACGCAGTATTTT. Translated: CASSLGQGQWDTQYF.

The chain links TRBV20-1 to TRBJ2-3; 7 nucleotides align to TRBD2. After removal of 6 bases from V and 1 base from J, the junction contained 7 bases not matched to a gene. From germline, CDR1 is DFQATT and CDR2 SNEGSKA (reference sequence). The CDR3 sequence is 14 residues long. The CDR3 DNA sequence: TGCAGTGCGCGATCTAGCGGCCGCACAGATACGCAGTATTTT. Amino acids: CSARSSGRTDTQYF.

The chain links TRBV12-3 or TRBV12-4 to TRBJ2-4; no definite D call. Trimming stripped 1 base from V and 7 bases from J, with 11 bases between. The length of the CDR3 is 14 residues. The CDR3 DNA reads TGTGCCAGCAGTTTAGGGGTTGCTCAGAACATTCAGTACTTC. As protein: CASSLGVAQNIQYF.

This clonotype was recorded many times. The chain has TRBV5-1 and TRBJ2-7; TRBD1 aligns across 11 bases. Trimming at V came to 3 bases and at J to 2 bases, leaving 7 bases not matched to a gene. The CDR3 loop spans 16 amino acids. Germline loops: CDR1 SGHRS, CDR2 YFSETQ. The CDR3 DNA sequence: TGCGCCAGCAGCTCCGGACAGGGGGCCTTTACCTACGAGCAGTACTTC. It codes for CASSSGQGAFTYEQYF.

This clonotype was observed a few times. The gene calls are TRBV2 and TRBJ2-3, with 11 bases aligning to TRBD2. Germline loops: CDR1 SNHLY, CDR2 FYNNEI. V was clipped by 5 bases and J by 2 bases; unmatched bases: 12. CDR3 length: 18 residues. CDR3 residues: CASSRQGFSGRVTDTQYF. CDR3 in DNA: TGTGCCAGCAGTAGACAGGGGTTTAGCGGGAGGGTCACAGATACGCAGTATTTT. The full variable domain, rest sourced from reference TRBV2 and TRBJ2-3, is EPEVTQTPSHQVTQMGQEVILRCVPISNHLYFYWYRQILGQKVEFLVSFYNNEISEKSEIFDDQFSVERPDGSNFTLKIRSTKLEDSAMYFCASSRQGFSGRVTDTQYFGPGTRLTVL.

The rearrangement uses TRBV6-1 and TRBJ1-1; D is undetermined. This CDR3 region has 14 residues. Trimming shortened V by 10 bases and J by 0 bases, and 15 bases separated the two germline ends. Germline V gives CDR1 MNHNS, CDR2 SASEGT. CDR3 nucleotides: TGTGCCACTCAAGGTCCGGCTCTGAACACTGAAGCTTTCTTT. Translated, it gives CATQGPALNTEAFF.

CDR3 sequence (DNA): TGTGCCAGCAGCTCCGGGACAGGGAGGCCCGGGGAGCTGTTTTTT. Amino acid sequence: CASSSGTGRPGELFF. The rearrangement uses TRBV9 and TRBJ2-2, with 9 bases aligning to TRBD1. The germline V gene encodes CDR1 SGDLS and CDR2 YYNGEE. The V segment lost 4 bases and the J segment 6 bases; nucleotides outside the gene matches: 7. CDR3 size: 15 residues.

This clonotype has just a few counts. This chain uses TRBV6-2 or TRBV6-3 with TRBJ2-7; D remains ambiguous. V was pared by 10 bases and J by 6 bases, with 13 bases between. The germline V gene encodes CDR1 MNHEY and CDR2 SVGEGT. This CDR3 contains 11 residues. CDR3 nucleotide sequence: TGTGCCATCCATTCGGGCTCCGAGCAGTACTTC. Its protein product is CAIHSGSEQYF.

This clonotype came up a few times. The V and J genes are TRBV7-9 and TRBJ2-5; TRBD2 might be the D (6 bases). CDR3 length: 14 amino acids. V shed 1 base and J shed 5 bases, with 11 bases lying between them. The germline CDR1 and CDR2 sequences are SEHNR and FQNEAQ (reference sequence). In DNA form, the CDR3 reads TGTGCCAGCAGCTTAGACGGGAGAATCGAGACCCAGTACTTC. It translates to CASSLDGRIETQYF.

In this sample, this clonotype turned up many times. The chain uses TRBV11-2 and TRBJ2-5; D gene unclear. The V gene lost 0 bases and the J gene lost 6 bases, with 5 bases spanning the gap. The CDR3 consists of 12 residues. The germline gives CDR1 SGHAT, CDR2 FQNNGV. The CDR3 reads CASSLESQTQYF. CDR3 nucleotides: TGTGCCAGCAGCTTAGAGTCCCAGACCCAGTACTTC.

V is TRBV30 and J is TRBJ2-6; D perhaps matches TRBD1 (5 bases). CDR1 and CDR2 from the germline V gene are GTSNPN and SVGIG (reference sequence). V lost 0 bases and J 4 bases, leaving 7 bases between the germline ends. The CDR3 consists of 14 residues. CDR3 coding DNA: TGTGCCTGGAGTGTAGGGGTAGGGGCCAACGTCCTGACTTTC. Protein: CAWSVGVGANVLTF.

There are many counts of this clonotype. V is TRBV20-1 and J is TRBJ2-7; 9 nucleotides match TRBD2. Germline V gene data show CDR1 as DFQATT and CDR2 as SNEGSKA (reference sequence). This CDR3 is 14 amino acids long. J lost 5 bases, V lost 2 bases, and 7 bases had no gene match. The CDR3, as DNA: TGCAGTGCTAGACGGCGGGAGGGCCTCGACGAGCAGTACTTC. Amino acid sequence: CSARRREGLDEQYF.

Only a few counts were recorded for this clonotype. The V gene is TRBV10-1, the J gene TRBJ2-7, with unresolved D. The CDR3 loop spans 14 amino acids. CDR1 and CDR2 (germline): WNHNN, SYGVQD (reference sequence). V was trimmed by 2 bases and J by 0 bases, leaving 8 bases between them. The DNA for the CDR3 is TGCGCCAGCAGTGAGCAGGTTAGCTCCTACGAGCAGTACTTC. It is translated as CASSEQVSSYEQYF.

This clonotype has just a few counts. The chain uses TRBV7-2 and TRBJ2-5; 8 nucleotides align to TRBD1. This CDR3 is built from 15 residues. The V gene end was trimmed by 3 bases and the J gene end by 2 bases; junction bases not matched to a gene: 5. CDR1 is SGHTA, CDR2 FQGNSA, per germline. CDR3 residues: CASSFDRGRQETQYF. The CDR3 bases are TGTGCCAGCAGCTTCGACAGGGGAAGACAAGAGACCCAGTACTTC.